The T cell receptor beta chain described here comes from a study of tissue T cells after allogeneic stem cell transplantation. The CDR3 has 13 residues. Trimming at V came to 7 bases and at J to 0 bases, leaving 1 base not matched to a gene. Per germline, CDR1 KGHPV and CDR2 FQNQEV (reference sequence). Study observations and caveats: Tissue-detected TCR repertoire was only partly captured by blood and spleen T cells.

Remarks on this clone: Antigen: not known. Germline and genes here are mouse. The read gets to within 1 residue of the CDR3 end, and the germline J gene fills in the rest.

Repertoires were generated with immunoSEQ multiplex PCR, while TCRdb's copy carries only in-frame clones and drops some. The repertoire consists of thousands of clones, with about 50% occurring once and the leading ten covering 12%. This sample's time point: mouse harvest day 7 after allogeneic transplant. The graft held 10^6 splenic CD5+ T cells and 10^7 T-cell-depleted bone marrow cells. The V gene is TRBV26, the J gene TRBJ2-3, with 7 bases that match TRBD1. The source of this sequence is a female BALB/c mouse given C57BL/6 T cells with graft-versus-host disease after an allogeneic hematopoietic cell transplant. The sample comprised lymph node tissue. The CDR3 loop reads CASKQGSAETLYF. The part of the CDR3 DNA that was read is TGTGCCAGCAAACAGGGGAGTGCAGAAACGCTGTAT.